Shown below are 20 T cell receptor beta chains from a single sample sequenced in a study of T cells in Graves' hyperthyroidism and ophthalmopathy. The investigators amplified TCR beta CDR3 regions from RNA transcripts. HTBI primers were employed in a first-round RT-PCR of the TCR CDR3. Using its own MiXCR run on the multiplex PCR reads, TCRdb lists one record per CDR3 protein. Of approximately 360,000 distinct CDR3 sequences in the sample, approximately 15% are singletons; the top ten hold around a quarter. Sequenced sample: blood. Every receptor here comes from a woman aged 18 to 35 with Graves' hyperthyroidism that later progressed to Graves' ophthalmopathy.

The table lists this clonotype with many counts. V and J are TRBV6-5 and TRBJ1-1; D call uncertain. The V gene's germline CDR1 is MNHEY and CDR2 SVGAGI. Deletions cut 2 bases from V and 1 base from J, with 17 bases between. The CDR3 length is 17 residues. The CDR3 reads CASSYTAVGGPNTEAFF. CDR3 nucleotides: TGTGCCAGCAGTTACACCGCCGTTGGAGGGCCGAACACTGAAGCTTTCTTT.

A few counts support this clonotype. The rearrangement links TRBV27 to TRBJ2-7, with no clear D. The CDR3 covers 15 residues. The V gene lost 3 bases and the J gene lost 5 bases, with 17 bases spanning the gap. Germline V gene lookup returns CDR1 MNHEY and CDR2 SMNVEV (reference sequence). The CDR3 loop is CASSFKDPDVDEQYF. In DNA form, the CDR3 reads TGTGCCAGCAGTTTTAAAGACCCGGACGTGGACGAGCAGTACTTC.

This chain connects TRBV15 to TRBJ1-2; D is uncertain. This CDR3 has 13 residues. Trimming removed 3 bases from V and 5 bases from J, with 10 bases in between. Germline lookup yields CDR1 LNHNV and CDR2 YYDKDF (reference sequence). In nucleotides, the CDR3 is TGTGCCACCAGCAGCGGGTACTTTTATGGCTACACCTTC. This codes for CATSSGYFYGYTF.

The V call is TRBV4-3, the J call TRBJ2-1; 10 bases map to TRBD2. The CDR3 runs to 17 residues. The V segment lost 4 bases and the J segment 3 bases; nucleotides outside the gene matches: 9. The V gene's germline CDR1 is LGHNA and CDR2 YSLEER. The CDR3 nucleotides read TGCGCCAGCAGCCGGGGCGTAGCGGGAGGTCACTACAATGAGCAGTTCTTC. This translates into CASSRGVAGGHYNEQFF.

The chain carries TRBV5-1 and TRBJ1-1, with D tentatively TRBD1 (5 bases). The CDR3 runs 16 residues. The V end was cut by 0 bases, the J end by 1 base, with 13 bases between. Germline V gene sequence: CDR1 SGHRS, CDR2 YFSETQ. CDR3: CASSLDGTPPNTEAFF. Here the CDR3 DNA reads TGCGCCAGCAGCTTGGACGGGACCCCCCCGAACACTGAAGCTTTCTTT. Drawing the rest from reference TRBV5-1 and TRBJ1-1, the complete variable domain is KAGVTQTPRYLIKTRGQQVTLSCSPISGHRSVSWYQQTPGQGLQFLFEYFSETQRNKGNFPGRFSGRQFSNSRSEMNVSTLELGDSALYLCASSLDGTPPNTEAFFGQGTRLTVV.

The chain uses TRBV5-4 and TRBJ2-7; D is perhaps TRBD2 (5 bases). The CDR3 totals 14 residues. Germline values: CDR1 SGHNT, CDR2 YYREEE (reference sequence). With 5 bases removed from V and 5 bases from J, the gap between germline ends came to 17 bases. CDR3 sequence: CASRGRDRSDEQYF. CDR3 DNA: TGTGCCAGCAGAGGACGGGATAGAAGCGACGAGCAGTACTTC. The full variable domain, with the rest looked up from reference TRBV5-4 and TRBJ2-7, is ETGVTQSPTHLIKTRGQQVTLRCSSQSGHNTVSWYQQALGQGPQFIFQYYREEENGRGNFPPRFSGLQFPNYSSELNVNALELDDSALYLCASRGRDRSDEQYFGPGTRLTVT.

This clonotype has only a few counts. In DNA form, the CDR3 reads TGCAGTGCTAGGGGGACGGGAAACACTGAAGCTTTCTTT. This encodes CSARGTGNTEAFF. The V call is TRBV20-1, the J call TRBJ1-1, with D possibly TRBD1 on 5 matching bases. The V end was cut by 3 bases, the J end by 2 bases, with 10 bases between. The CDR3 sequence is 13 residues long. Germline CDR1 DFQATT, CDR2 SNEGSKA (reference sequence).

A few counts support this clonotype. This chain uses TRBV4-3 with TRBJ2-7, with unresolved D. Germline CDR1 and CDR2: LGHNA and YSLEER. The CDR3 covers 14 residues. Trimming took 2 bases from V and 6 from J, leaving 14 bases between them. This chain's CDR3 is CASSQKIGPLEQYF. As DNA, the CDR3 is TGCGCCAGCAGCCAAAAGATTGGGCCCCTCGAGCAGTACTTC.

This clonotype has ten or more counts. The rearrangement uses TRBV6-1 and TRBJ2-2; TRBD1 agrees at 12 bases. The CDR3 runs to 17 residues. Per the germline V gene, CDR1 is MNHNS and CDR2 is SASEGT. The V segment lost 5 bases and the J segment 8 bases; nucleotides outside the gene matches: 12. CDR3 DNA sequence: TGTGCCAGCAGTTATAGTGCGGGACAGGGGGCAGGTGGGGAGCTGTTTTTT. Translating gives CASSYSAGQGAGGELFF.

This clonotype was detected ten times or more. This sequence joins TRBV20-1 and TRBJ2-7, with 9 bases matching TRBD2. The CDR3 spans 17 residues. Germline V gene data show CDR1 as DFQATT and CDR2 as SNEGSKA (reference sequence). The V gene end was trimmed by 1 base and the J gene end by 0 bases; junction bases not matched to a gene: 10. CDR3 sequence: CSARVRLAVTSSYEQYF. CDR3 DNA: TGCAGTGCTAGAGTGAGACTAGCGGTTACCTCCTCCTACGAGCAGTACTTC.

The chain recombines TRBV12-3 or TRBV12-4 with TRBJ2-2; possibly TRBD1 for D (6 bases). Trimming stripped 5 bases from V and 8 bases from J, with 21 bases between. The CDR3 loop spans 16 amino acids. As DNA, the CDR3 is TGTGCCAGCAGTCTGGGGGCAGCCAAGATCGGGGGGGAGCTGTTTTTT. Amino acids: CASSLGAAKIGGELFF.

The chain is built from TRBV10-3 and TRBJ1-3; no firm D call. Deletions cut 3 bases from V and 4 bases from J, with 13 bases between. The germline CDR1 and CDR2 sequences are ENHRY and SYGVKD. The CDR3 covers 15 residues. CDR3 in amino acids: CAISERGDLGNTIYF. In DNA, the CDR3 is TGTGCCATCAGTGAACGGGGTGATTTGGGAAACACCATATATTTT.

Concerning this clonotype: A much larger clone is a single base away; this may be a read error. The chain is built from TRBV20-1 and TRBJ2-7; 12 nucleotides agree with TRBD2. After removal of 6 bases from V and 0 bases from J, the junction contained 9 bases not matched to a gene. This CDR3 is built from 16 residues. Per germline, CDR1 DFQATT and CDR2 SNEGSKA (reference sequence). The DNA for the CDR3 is TGCAGTGCATGGGAAACTAGCGGGGGGTTCTCCTACGAGCAGTACTTC. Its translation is CSAWETSGGFSYEQYF.

This CDR3 is CASSDLRANTGELFF. Written as DNA, the CDR3 is TGTGCCAGCAGTGATTTAAGGGCGAACACCGGGGAGCTGTTTTTT. The chain carries TRBV27 and TRBJ2-2; no clear D. The germline V gene encodes CDR1 MNHEY and CDR2 SMNVEV (reference sequence). Between the trimmed V and J ends, which lost 5 bases and 0 bases, there was a span of 10 bases. This CDR3 has 15 residues.

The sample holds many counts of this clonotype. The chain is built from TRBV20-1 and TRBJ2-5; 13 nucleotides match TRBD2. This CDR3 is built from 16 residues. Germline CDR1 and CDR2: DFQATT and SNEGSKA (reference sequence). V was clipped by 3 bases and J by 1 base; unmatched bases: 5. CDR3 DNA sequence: TGCAGTGCTAGGACTAGCGGGAGGAGTCCCCAAGAGACCCAGTACTTC. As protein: CSARTSGRSPQETQYF.

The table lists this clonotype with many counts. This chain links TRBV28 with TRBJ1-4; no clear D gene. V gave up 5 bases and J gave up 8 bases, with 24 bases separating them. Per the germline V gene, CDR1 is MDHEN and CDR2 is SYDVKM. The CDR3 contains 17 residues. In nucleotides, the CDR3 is TGTGCCAGCAGTCTATACCCCGACTTTAAAGGGTACGAAAAACTGTTTTTT. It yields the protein CASSLYPDFKGYEKLFF.

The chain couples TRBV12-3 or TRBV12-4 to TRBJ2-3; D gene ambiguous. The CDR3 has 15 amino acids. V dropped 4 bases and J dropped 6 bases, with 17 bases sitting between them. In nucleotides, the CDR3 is TGTGCCAGCAGTTCGCCCGGCCTGGCCGTTGATACGCAGTATTTT. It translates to CASSSPGLAVDTQYF.

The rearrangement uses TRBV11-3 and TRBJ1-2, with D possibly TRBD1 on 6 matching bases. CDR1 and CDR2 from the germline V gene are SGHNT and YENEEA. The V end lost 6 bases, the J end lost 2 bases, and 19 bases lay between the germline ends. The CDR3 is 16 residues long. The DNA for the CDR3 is TGTGCCAGCAGTTCCCGGGTGGGGGCACTAAACTATGGCTACACCTTC. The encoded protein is CASSSRVGALNYGYTF.

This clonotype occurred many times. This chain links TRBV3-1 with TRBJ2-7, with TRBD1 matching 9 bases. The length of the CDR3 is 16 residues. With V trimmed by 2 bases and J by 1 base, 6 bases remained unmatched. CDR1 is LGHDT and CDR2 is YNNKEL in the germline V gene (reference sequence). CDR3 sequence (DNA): TGTGCCAGCAGCCAATCAGTCGGGACAGGGTCCTACGAGCAGTACTTC. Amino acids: CASSQSVGTGSYEQYF.

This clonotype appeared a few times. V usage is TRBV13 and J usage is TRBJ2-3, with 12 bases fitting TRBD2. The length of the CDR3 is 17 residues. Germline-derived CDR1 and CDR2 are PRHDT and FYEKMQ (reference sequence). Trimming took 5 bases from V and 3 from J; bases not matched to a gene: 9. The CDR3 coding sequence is TGTGCCAGCAGCCTACGACTAGCGGGAGACAAAACAGATACGCAGTATTTT. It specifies CASSLRLAGDKTDTQYF.